This T cell receptor beta chain was identified in a study of T cells in Graves' hyperthyroidism and ophthalmopathy. V gave up 5 bases and J gave up 4 bases, with 27 bases separating them. The length of the CDR3 is 18 residues. Looked up from germline, CDR1 is SGHDT and CDR2 is YYEEEE. Study observations and caveats: Model-based prediction identified ophthalmopathy a median around 6.7 months prior to its onset.

From RNA transcripts, TCR beta CDR3 regions were amplified. TCR CDR3 underwent first-round RT-PCR with the HTBI primer set. MiXCR was run by TCRdb on the multiplex PCR reads, yielding one entry per CDR3 protein. The repertoire consists of under 350,000 distinct CDR3 sequences, with about a sixth occurring once and the leading ten covering approximately 60%. Only a few counts were recorded for this clonotype. Its antigen is as yet unknown. The sequence was collected from a woman aged 55-69 years with Graves' ophthalmopathy. The sample taken for sequencing was blood. V usage is TRBV5-6 and J usage is TRBJ1-2; the D gene is possibly TRBD1 (5 bases). The CDR3: CASSPVGDGLLGGYGYTF. The CDR3 nucleotides read TGTGCCAGCAGTCCGGTAGGGGACGGCCTTCTCGGGGGCTATGGCTACACCTTC.